The rows below give T cell receptor beta chains drawn from one sample of a study of blood T cells in healthy people across ages. TCRdb ran MiXCR on the 5' RACE reads and lists one entry per CDR3 protein. The table has roughly 1.9 million distinct CDR3 sequences, more than 35% seen once. The specimen sequenced was blood. These receptors all come from a human donor in good health. Each CDR3 is given with its conserved first and last residue. Each record gives: J gene, V gene, CDR3 protein.

>.|TRBV20-1
CSASSSGRSYEQYF
>TRBJ1-4|TRBV6-5
CASSWAGTDEKRFF
>TRBJ1-1|TRBV6-6
CASSYEGETEAFF
>TRBJ2-5|TRBV9
CASSPGTGIRETQYF
>TRBJ1-2|TRBV20-1
CSARDWGKTRRGYTF
>TRBJ2-7|TRBV28
CASSFPGVYEQYF
>TRBJ1-2|TRBV9
CASSPRHNNYGYTF
>TRBJ2-5|TRBV12-3/TRBV12-4
CATQRSPRETQYF
>TRBJ2-1|TRBV4-3
CASSQDARHSSYNEQFF
>TRBJ1-6|TRBV4-1
CASSLGQGNAPLHF
>TRBJ1-4|TRBV27
CTSSPWTGKEEKLFF
>TRBJ1-5|TRBV7-2
CASSLMGNSNQPQHF
>TRBJ1-6|TRBV30
CAWALTGNSPLHF